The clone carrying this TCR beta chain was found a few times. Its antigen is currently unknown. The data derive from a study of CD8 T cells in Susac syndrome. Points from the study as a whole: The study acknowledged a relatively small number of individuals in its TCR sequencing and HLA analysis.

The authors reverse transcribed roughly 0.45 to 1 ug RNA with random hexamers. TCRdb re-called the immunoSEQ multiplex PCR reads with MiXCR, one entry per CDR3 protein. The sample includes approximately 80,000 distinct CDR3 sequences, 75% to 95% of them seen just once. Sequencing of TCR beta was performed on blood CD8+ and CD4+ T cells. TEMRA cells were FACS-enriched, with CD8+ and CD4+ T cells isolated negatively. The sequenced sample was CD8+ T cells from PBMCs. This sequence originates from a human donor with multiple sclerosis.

The CDR3 sequence is CASSGVTGELFF. The CDR3 region has the DNA TGTGCCAGCAGCGGTGTCACCGGGGAGCTGTTTTTT. The chain couples TRBV5-4 to TRBJ2-2; no clear D gene. Trimming cost V 4 bases and J 4 bases, with 5 bases left between them. Germline V gene data show CDR1 as SGHNT and CDR2 as YYREEE (reference sequence). This CDR3 is 12 amino acids long.